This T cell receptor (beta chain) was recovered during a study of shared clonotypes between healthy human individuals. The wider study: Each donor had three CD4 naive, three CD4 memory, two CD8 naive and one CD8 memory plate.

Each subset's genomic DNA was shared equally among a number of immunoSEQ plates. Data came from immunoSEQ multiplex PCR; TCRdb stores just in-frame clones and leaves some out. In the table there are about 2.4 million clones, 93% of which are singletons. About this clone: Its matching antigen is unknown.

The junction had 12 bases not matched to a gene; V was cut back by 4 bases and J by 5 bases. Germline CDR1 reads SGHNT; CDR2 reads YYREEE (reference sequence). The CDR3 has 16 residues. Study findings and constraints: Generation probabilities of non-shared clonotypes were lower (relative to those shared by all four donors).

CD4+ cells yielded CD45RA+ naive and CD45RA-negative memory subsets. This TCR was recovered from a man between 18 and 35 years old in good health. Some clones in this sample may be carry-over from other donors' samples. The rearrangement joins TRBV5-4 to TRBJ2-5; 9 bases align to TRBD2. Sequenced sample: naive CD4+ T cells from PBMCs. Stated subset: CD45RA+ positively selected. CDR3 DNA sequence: TGTGCCAGCAGCCCCCTGAAAGCGGGAGGTGGTGAGACCCAGTACTTC. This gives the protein CASSPLKAGGGETQYF.